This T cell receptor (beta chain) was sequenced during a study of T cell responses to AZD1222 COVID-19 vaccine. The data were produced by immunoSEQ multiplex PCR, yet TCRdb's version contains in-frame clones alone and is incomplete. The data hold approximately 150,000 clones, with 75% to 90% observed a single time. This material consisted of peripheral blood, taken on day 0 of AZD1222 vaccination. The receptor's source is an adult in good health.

CDR3 protein: CASAAGTASGNTIYF. The DNA of the CDR3 is TGTGCCAGCGCAGCTGGGACAGCCTCTGGAAACACCATATATTTT. V and J are TRBV5-4 and TRBJ1-3; 7 positions match TRBD1. The CDR3 spans 15 residues. The V segment lost 7 bases and the J segment 0 bases; nucleotides outside the gene matches: 7. Germline loops: CDR1 SGHNT, CDR2 YYREEE (reference sequence). Variable domain in full (rest from reference TRBV5-4 and TRBJ1-3): ETGVTQSPTHLIKTRGQQVTLRCSSQSGHNTVSWYQQALGQGPQFIFQYYREEENGRGNFPPRFSGLQFPNYSSELNVNALELDDSALYLCASAAGTASGNTIYFGEGSWLTVV.